These 29 T cell receptor beta chains came from one sample sequenced in a study of cytomegalovirus exposure and HLA in healthy donors. The PCR used 60 Vbeta and 13 Jbeta primers. The repertoire was sequenced with immunoSEQ multiplex PCR; TCRdb's copy has only in-frame clones and lacks some. There are approximately 100,000 clones in the sample; about 80% occur only once, and more than 3% lies in the top ten. Material: PBMCs. Every receptor here comes from a woman aged 40 to 50 in good health and CMV-seronegative.

V and J are TRBV5-1 and TRBJ1-1; D possibly corresponds to TRBD1 (5 bases). This CDR3 has 17 residues. V lost 2 bases and J 5 bases, leaving 22 bases between the germline ends. Germline loops: CDR1 SGHRS, CDR2 YFSETQ. Written as DNA, the CDR3 is TGCGCCAGCAGCTTACCCCCAGCGGGGGGGTTTATGACTGAAGCTTTCTTT. This codes for CASSLPPAGGFMTEAFF.

The chain couples TRBV30 to TRBJ1-1, with D tentatively TRBD1 (6 bases). The CDR3 extends over 13 amino acids. Germline lookup yields CDR1 GTSNPN and CDR2 SVGIG (reference sequence). V lost 4 bases, J lost 8 bases, and 17 bases lay in between. DNA of the CDR3: TGTGCCTGGAACCGAAACAGGGAAGGAGAAGCTTTCTTT. This encodes CAWNRNREGEAFF.

The chain joins TRBV19 to TRBJ2-1; D is unresolved. Trimming stripped 0 bases from V and 5 bases from J, with 17 bases between. The CDR3 extends over 17 amino acids. CDR1 and CDR2 (germline): LNHDA, SQIVND (reference sequence). Here the CDR3 DNA reads TGTGCCAGTAGTATAGACCTCGCCGGCCGTACTAACAATGAGCAGTTCTTC. This gives the protein CASSIDLAGRTNNEQFF.

CDR3 sequence: CASSQVGQGRNTEAFF. The CDR3 nucleotides read TGCGCCAGCAGCCAAGTCGGGCAGGGGCGTAACACTGAAGCTTTCTTT. The V gene is TRBV4-1, the J gene TRBJ1-1, with D perhaps TRBD1 (6 bases). The germline V gene has CDR1 MGHRA and CDR2 YSYEKL. V was shortened by 1 base and J by 2 bases, with 14 bases between the two germline ends. This CDR3 is built from 16 residues.

The J gene is TRBJ2-3, the V gene TRBV4-3; 12 bases agree with TRBD2. The CDR3 totals 19 residues. Germline V gives CDR1 LGHNA, CDR2 YSLEER. J lost 2 bases, V lost 0 bases, and 9 bases had no gene match. CDR3: CASSQERASGGAVTDTQYF. The CDR3 DNA reads as TGCGCCAGCAGCCAAGAAAGGGCTAGCGGGGGGGCTGTCACAGATACGCAGTATTTT.

This chain connects TRBV6-6 to TRBJ1-5, with a tentative D call TRBD1 (6 bases). The CDR3 runs to 15 residues. Germline loops: CDR1 MNHNY, CDR2 SVGAGI (reference sequence). The V gene lost 4 bases and the J gene lost 1 base, with 11 bases spanning the gap. The DNA of the CDR3 is TGTGCCAGCAGTTTACAGGGAATGAGCAATCAGCCCCAGCATTTT. Amino acids: CASSLQGMSNQPQHF.

V is TRBV4-2 and J is TRBJ1-3; no clear D gene. This CDR3 is 16 amino acids long. Trimming pared 4 bases from V and 0 bases from J, leaving 13 bases between. From germline, CDR1 is LGHNA and CDR2 YNFKEQ. As DNA, the CDR3 is TGTGCCAGCAGCCGAGATGAGGGCCCCTCTGGAAACACCATATATTTT. Its protein product is CASSRDEGPSGNTIYF.

The rearrangement uses TRBV28 and TRBJ2-2; 11 bases are shared with TRBD2. The CDR3 is 15 residues long. CDR1 MDHEN and CDR2 SYDVKM come from the germline V gene. V lost 1 base to trimming and J lost 8 bases; unmatched junction nucleotides: 3. CDR3 sequence: CASSLLLAGEGELFF. The CDR3 DNA is TGTGCCAGCAGTTTATTACTAGCGGGGGAAGGGGAGCTGTTTTTT.

This chain uses TRBV19 with TRBJ1-5; possible D gene TRBD1, 6 bases. V was cut by 6 bases and J by 0 bases, with 9 bases left in between. The CDR3 contains 14 residues. Germline V gene data show CDR1 as LNHDA and CDR2 as SQIVND (reference sequence). CDR3 sequence reads: CASSDRYSNQPQHF. CDR3 DNA sequence: TGTGCCAGTAGCGACAGGTATAGCAATCAGCCCCAGCATTTT.

V and J are TRBV18 and TRBJ1-2, with a possible D match to TRBD1 (5 bases). The V end lost 5 bases, the J end lost 8 bases, and 24 bases lay between the germline ends. Germline V lookup: CDR1 KGHSH, CDR2 LQKENI. The CDR3 has 16 amino acids. The CDR3: CASSTQRQGDHGGYTF. CDR3 DNA: TGTGCCAGCTCAACTCAACGGCAGGGCGACCACGGAGGCTACACCTTC. Variable domain in full (rest from reference TRBV18 and TRBJ1-2): NAGVMQNPRHLVRRRGQEARLRCSPMKGHSHVYWYRQLPEEGLKFMVYLQKENIIDESGMPKERFSAEFPKEGPSILRIQQVVRGDSAAYFCASSTQRQGDHGGYTFGSGTRLTVV.

The chain recombines TRBV28 with TRBJ2-1; D possibly corresponds to TRBD2 (6 bases). The V gene lost 5 bases and the J gene lost 5 bases, with 25 bases spanning the gap. Germline assignment: CDR1 MDHEN and CDR2 SYDVKM. This CDR3 region has 18 residues. The CDR3 sequence is CASSPQWGAGTKDNEQFF. CDR3 nucleotide sequence: TGTGCCAGCAGTCCCCAGTGGGGAGCGGGCACAAAGGACAATGAGCAGTTCTTC.

This clone was found once. The chain employs TRBV27 and TRBJ1-6; 9 bases line up with TRBD1. Germline V gene data show CDR1 as MNHEY and CDR2 as SMNVEV (reference sequence). The length of the CDR3 is 16 residues. V shed 5 bases, J shed 4 bases, and the junction held 6 bases outside the gene matches. This chain's CDR3 is CASSPDGQGYNSPLHF. The CDR3 DNA sequence: TGTGCCAGCAGTCCCGACGGACAGGGGTATAATTCACCCCTCCACTTT.

The chain combines TRBV2 with TRBJ1-2, with TRBD1 matching over 9 bases. Trimming cost V 5 bases and J 5 bases; bases outside gene matches: 3. Germline V CDR1 and CDR2: SNHLY, FYNNEI. CDR3 length: 13 residues. CDR3 coding DNA: TGTGCCAGCAGTCCACAGGGGGCGTATGGCTACACCTTC. It is translated as CASSPQGAYGYTF.

The gene calls are TRBV15 and TRBJ2-7, with 9 bases fitting TRBD2. This CDR3 has 15 amino acids. Germline CDR1 reads LNHNV; CDR2 reads YYDKDF (reference sequence). J lost 2 bases, V lost 0 bases, and 2 bases had no gene match. The CDR3 is CATSREAGGAYEQYF. For the CDR3, the DNA is TGTGCCACCAGCAGAGAAGCGGGAGGAGCCTACGAGCAGTACTTC.

This clone was counted once. V and J are TRBV15 and TRBJ1-1, with D unresolved. Germline assignment: CDR1 LNHNV and CDR2 YYDKDF (reference sequence). The CDR3 sequence is 12 residues long. The V end lost 1 base, the J end lost 6 bases, and 6 bases lay between the germline ends. CDR3 coding DNA: TGTGCCACCAGCAGAGCCCCCTCTGAAGCTTTCTTT. Translation gives CATSRAPSEAFF.

The chain has TRBV30 and TRBJ2-1; 9 positions agree with TRBD2. Trimming at V came to 5 bases and at J to 1 base, leaving 3 bases not matched to a gene. Germline V gene data show CDR1 as GTSNPN and CDR2 as SVGIG (reference sequence). CDR3 size: 14 residues. The CDR3 sequence is CAWDSGSSYNEQFF. For the CDR3, the DNA is TGTGCCTGGGATAGCGGGAGTTCCTACAATGAGCAGTTCTTC. The whole variable domain, remainder taken from reference TRBV30 and TRBJ2-1, is SQTIHQWPATLVQPVGSPLSLECTVEGTSNPNLYWYRQAAGRGLQLLFYSVGIGQISSEVPQNLSASRPQDRQFILSSKKLLLSDSGFYLCAWDSGSSYNEQFFGPGTRLTVL.

J is TRBJ1-1 and V is TRBV27; unclear D gene. The CDR3 sequence is 16 residues long. V lost 0 bases and J lost 1, with 12 bases in between. Germline assignment: CDR1 MNHEY and CDR2 SMNVEV (reference sequence). CDR3 protein: CASSLSKRVRNTEAFF. CDR3 in DNA: TGTGCCAGCAGTTTATCGAAGAGGGTCCGGAACACTGAAGCTTTCTTT.

The chain carries TRBV2 and TRBJ2-1; TRBD2 matches at 12 bases. The CDR3 length is 15 residues. The ends lost 5 bases at V and 3 bases at J; junction bases unmatched: 2. The germline gives CDR1 SNHLY, CDR2 FYNNEI. In DNA form, the CDR3 reads TGTGCCAGCAGTAGGACTAGCGGGGTCTACAATGAGCAGTTCTTC. Translated, it gives CASSRTSGVYNEQFF. The full variable domain, rest sourced from reference TRBV2 and TRBJ2-1, is EPEVTQTPSHQVTQMGQEVILRCVPISNHLYFYWYRQILGQKVEFLVSFYNNEISEKSEIFDDQFSVERPDGSNFTLKIRSTKLEDSAMYFCASSRTSGVYNEQFFGPGTRLTVL.

The V call is TRBV7-9, the J call TRBJ1-4; 7 bases are shared with TRBD1. V shed 6 bases, J shed 5 bases, and the junction held 9 bases outside the gene matches. This CDR3 region has 15 residues. Germline assignment: CDR1 SEHNR and CDR2 FQNEAQ (reference sequence). The CDR3 DNA follows: TGTGCCAGCAGGGAGGGACAGCTACACAATGAAAAACTGTTTTTT. This encodes CASREGQLHNEKLFF.

As regards this clone: The sample contains more than one DNA sequence encoding this CDR3. The chain links TRBV6-1 to TRBJ2-1; D not resolved. V lost 4 bases, J lost 4 bases, and 2 bases lay in between. Germline CDR1 and CDR2: MNHNS and SASEGT. The CDR3 length is 11 residues. The DNA of the CDR3 is TGTGCCAGCAGTGCATACAATGAGCAGTTCTTC. Residues: CASSAYNEQFF.

This sequence joins TRBV11-3 and TRBJ2-1; 10 bases align to TRBD1. The CDR3 is made up of 15 amino acids. J gave up 3 bases and V 3 bases, and 2 bases lay outside the gene matches. CDR1 and CDR2 from the germline V gene are SGHNT and YENEEA. This CDR3 reads CASSLGTGDYNEQFF. CDR3 nucleotide sequence: TGTGCCAGCAGCTTGGGGACAGGGGACTACAATGAGCAGTTCTTC. Looking up the rest from reference TRBV11-3 and TRBJ2-1 gives the full variable domain: EAGVVQSPRYKIIEKKQPVAFWCNPISGHNTLYWYLQNLGQGPELLIRYENEEAVDDSQLPKDRFSAERLKGVDSTLKIQPAELGDSAVYLCASSLGTGDYNEQFFGPGTRLTVL.

The V call is TRBV27, the J call TRBJ1-5; D is perhaps TRBD1 (6 bases). CDR1 is MNHEY, CDR2 SMNVEV, per germline (reference sequence). The V end was cut by 4 bases, the J end by 3 bases, with 10 bases between. The CDR3 totals 14 residues. CDR3 amino acids: CASSYGTPNQPQHF. The CDR3 nucleotides read TGTGCCAGCAGTTATGGGACACCCAATCAGCCCCAGCATTTT.

The chain has TRBV28 and TRBJ1-4; tentatively, D is TRBD1 (5 bases). The V end was cut by 7 bases, the J end by 16 bases, with 16 bases between. This CDR3 comprises 11 residues. Germline V lookup: CDR1 MDHEN, CDR2 SYDVKM. This CDR3 reads CASTEGLASFF. For the CDR3, the DNA is TGTGCCAGCACGGAGGGGCTAGCATCGTTTTTT.

The sample holds one count of this clone. V usage is TRBV4-3 and J usage is TRBJ1-3; 9 bases fit TRBD1. The V gene's germline CDR1 is LGHNA and CDR2 YSLEER. The CDR3 is made up of 16 amino acids. Unmatched junction bases numbered 5, after V lost 0 bases and J lost 5 bases. The DNA for the CDR3 is TGCGCCAGCAGCCAAGAGGTGGGACAGGGTAGAAACACCATATATTTT. Translated: CASSQEVGQGRNTIYF.

This chain uses TRBV30 with TRBJ1-6; the D gene is possibly TRBD1 (5 bases). The CDR3 length is 12 residues. V shed 2 bases and J shed 13 bases, with 12 bases lying between them. Germline lookup yields CDR1 GTSNPN and CDR2 SVGIG (reference sequence). DNA for the CDR3: TGTGCCTGGAGTAGGGTACGGGGGCCCCTCCACTTT. It is translated as CAWSRVRGPLHF.

This sequence joins TRBV5-4 and TRBJ2-7; the match to TRBD2 covers 11 bases. Germline CDR1 reads SGHNT; CDR2 reads YYREEE (reference sequence). The CDR3 spans 15 residues. The junction had 7 bases not matched to a gene; V was cut back by 5 bases and J by 3 bases. The CDR3 region is CASSFTSGGLYEQYF. CDR3 nucleotides: TGTGCCAGCAGTTTTACTAGCGGGGGACTCTACGAGCAGTACTTC.

This chain joins TRBV5-5 and TRBJ1-4; D might be TRBD1 (6 bases). V lost 5 bases to trimming and J lost 3 bases, with 11 bases between them. This CDR3 is 14 amino acids long. Germline loops: CDR1 SGHKS, CDR2 YYEKEE (reference sequence). The CDR3: CASSWDTANEKLFF. The CDR3 DNA is TGTGCCAGCAGTTGGGACACGGCTAATGAAAAACTGTTTTTT.

The chain uses TRBV19 and TRBJ1-2; no firm D call. Germline V gene lookup returns CDR1 LNHDA and CDR2 SQIVND (reference sequence). The CDR3 is 12 residues long. Trimming removed 4 bases at V and 8 bases at J, with 11 bases between. The CDR3 protein is CASSNRVRGYTF. The CDR3 region has the DNA TGTGCCAGTAGTAACCGGGTGAGGGGCTACACCTTC.

The rearrangement joins TRBV9 to TRBJ2-5; TRBD2 agrees at 10 bases. V shed 2 bases, J shed 9 bases, and the junction held 10 bases outside the gene matches. Germline lookup yields CDR1 SGDLS and CDR2 YYNGEE. The CDR3 is 15 amino acids. Here the CDR3 reads CASSVLGLAGAAQYF. DNA of the CDR3: TGTGCCAGCAGCGTCCTAGGGCTAGCGGGAGCGGCCCAGTACTTC.